This record covers a single T cell receptor beta chain. The antigen is unknown. Documented treatment: around 19 received Ad26.COV2.S at low or high dose, single or two shots; several received placebo; per-sample allocation not given. Sampling was done on day 63 after the first vaccine or placebo injection. This entry belongs to a study of Ad26.COV2.S vaccination and SARS-CoV-2 variants. Sequenced by immunoSEQ multiplex PCR; TCRdb stores in-frame clones only, minus some. The table shows 360,000 or so clones, with 80% to 90% occurring only once. The germline gives CDR1 SQVTM, CDR2 ANQGSEA. The CDR3 is 14 residues long. V was cut by 4 bases and J by 0 bases, with 10 bases left in between. Study outcomes and limitations: People given the vaccine had a wider spike-specific TCR breadth than placebo recipients did. Comparable non-spike TCR breadth was observed in vaccine and placebo recipients.

This TCR was recovered from a person aged 18-65 years who received the Ad26.COV2.S COVID-19 vaccine or a placebo. This chain links TRBV29-1 with TRBJ2-1; tentatively, D is TRBD2 (5 bases). The sequencing used peripheral blood, collected in a trial of Ad26.COV2.S vaccine versus placebo. CDR3 residues: CSVAAGNSYNEQFF. The DNA of the CDR3 is TGCAGCGTTGCTGCCGGGAACTCCTACAATGAGCAGTTCTTC.